This entry lists 16 T cell receptor beta chains sequenced from one sample in a study of T-cell memory formation after mild COVID-19. Each CDR3 protein gets one entry after TCRdb re-called the 5' RACE reads with MiXCR. In the table there are about 400,000 distinct CDR3 sequences, about a sixth of which are singletons. Sequencing was carried out using PBMCs or a T cell subset sorted from them (not recorded which). These receptors originate from a man aged 18 to 30 who had mild COVID-19 (a few samples of this study predate the infection). Cell type and time point are not known.

This clonotype was seen a handful of times. The chain's CDR3 is CASSVEVAVDTGELFF. The CDR3 DNA is TGTGCCAGCAGCGTAGAGGTAGCGGTGGACACCGGGGAGCTGTTTTTT. V gene TRBV9 combines with J gene TRBJ2-2, with D possibly TRBD2 on 6 matching bases. CDR1 is SGDLS and CDR2 is YYNGEE in the germline V gene. Between the trimmed V and J ends, which lost 0 bases and 3 bases, there was a span of 12 bases. This CDR3 is 16 amino acids long.

This clonotype was observed at least ten times. This chain joins TRBV7-8 and TRBJ2-5; 8 bases line up with TRBD1. The CDR3 runs to 14 residues. Per the germline V gene, CDR1 is SGHVS and CDR2 is FQNEAQ. With V trimmed by 1 base and J by 7 bases, 5 bases remained unmatched. The CDR3 reads CASSLGQGSGTQYF. The CDR3 DNA is TGTGCCAGCAGCTTAGGACAGGGGTCAGGGACCCAGTACTTC. The variable domain in full, completed from reference TRBV7-8 and TRBJ2-5, reads GAGVSQSPRYKVAKRGQDVALRCDPISGHVSLFWYQQALGQGPEFLTYFQNEAQLDKSGLPSDRFFAERPEGSVSTLKIQRTQQEDSAVYLCASSLGQGSGTQYFGPGTRLLVL.

This clonotype was counted between two and nine times. The CDR3 spells CAINANLISPLHF. The CDR3 bases are TGTGCCATCAACGCGAACCTAATTTCACCCCTCCACTTT. J is TRBJ1-6 and V is TRBV10-3; D is ambiguous. The CDR3 totals 13 residues. The germline V gene has CDR1 ENHRY and CDR2 SYGVKD. V lost 7 bases to trimming and J lost 9 bases, with 13 bases between them.

This clonotype was detected a few times. The rearrangement links TRBV5-1 to TRBJ2-2; D may match TRBD1 or TRBD2 (6 bases each). Germline lookup yields CDR1 SGHRS and CDR2 YFSETQ. CDR3 size: 14 residues. V was clipped by 6 bases and J by 4 bases, with 13 bases between them. The chain's CDR3 is CASNPGGPTGELFF. CDR3 coding DNA: TGCGCCAGCAACCCCGGGGGCCCCACCGGGGAGCTGTTTTTT.

This clonotype was counted between two and nine times. The chain links TRBV10-3 to TRBJ2-1, with TRBD2 matching over 16 bases. CDR1 is ENHRY, CDR2 SYGVKD, per germline. The V and J ends lost 3 bases and 12 bases, in that order; junction bases with no gene match: 5. This CDR3 is built from 15 residues. The CDR3 spells CAISEGTSGGVAQFF. The CDR3 bases are TGTGCCATCAGTGAAGGGACTAGCGGGGGGGTTGCGCAGTTCTTC.

This clonotype has more than one count but fewer than ten. This sequence joins TRBV18 and TRBJ1-1; D is undetermined. Germline V lookup: CDR1 KGHSH, CDR2 LQKENI. There are 13 residues in the CDR3. V was pared by 2 bases and J by 9 bases, with 13 bases between. The CDR3 loop reads CASSPSSPSQAFF. The CDR3 DNA is TGTGCCAGCTCACCAAGTTCCCCCTCCCAAGCTTTCTTT.

The V gene is TRBV6-5, the J gene TRBJ2-7, with 10 nucleotides matching TRBD1. The CDR3 sequence is 15 residues long. Trimming cost V 2 bases and J 3 bases; bases outside gene matches: 4. Germline lookup yields CDR1 MNHEY and CDR2 SVGAGI. The DNA for the CDR3 is TGTGCCAGCAGTTACCGGACAGGGGGTTACTACGAGCAGTACGTC. The encoded protein is CASSYRTGGYYEQYV.

This sequence joins TRBV9 and TRBJ1-2; tentatively, D is TRBD1 (6 bases). CDR3 length: 15 amino acids. V was shortened by 0 bases and J by 4 bases, with 13 bases between the two germline ends. CDR1 and CDR2 from the germline V gene are SGDLS and YYNGEE. The CDR3 nucleotides read TGTGCCAGCAGCGTAGGGAACAGGGCGGCCTATGGCTACACCTTC. It codes for CASSVGNRAAYGYTF.

This clonotype was found a few times. The chain carries TRBV7-2 and TRBJ2-1, with D hard to call. Germline-derived CDR1 and CDR2 are SGHTA and FQGNSA. Trimming removed 3 bases at V and 6 bases at J, with 12 bases between. The CDR3 extends over 14 amino acids. This CDR3 reads CASSFLLTSNEQFF. CDR3 nucleotide sequence: TGTGCCAGCAGCTTTCTCCTTACGAGCAATGAGCAGTTCTTC.

This clonotype was picked up many times. The chain links TRBV5-1 to TRBJ2-7, with D perhaps assigned TRBD1 or TRBD2 (5 bases each). In germline, CDR1 is SGHRS, CDR2 YFSETQ. The CDR3 covers 15 residues. The ends were cut back, 3 bases at V and 7 bases at J, with 20 bases in the middle. The CDR3 DNA follows: TGCGCCAGCAGCTCCGAAGGGGCCACTACGGGGGAGCAGTACTTC. Protein sequence: CASSSEGATTGEQYF.

The rearrangement links TRBV7-6 to TRBJ2-1; TRBD2 might be the D (6 bases). This CDR3 contains 16 residues. Trimming left V 1 base short and J 0 bases short, with 10 bases between. CDR1 and CDR2 from the germline V gene are SGHVS and FNYEAQ. The CDR3 protein is CASSLVPGDSYNEQFF. The CDR3 bases are TGTGCCAGCAGCTTAGTTCCGGGGGACTCCTACAATGAGCAGTTCTTC.

In this sample, this clonotype turned up once. V and J are TRBV7-2 and TRBJ1-5; maybe TRBD1 (6 bases). Germline V gene data show CDR1 as SGHTA and CDR2 as FQGNSA. V was trimmed by 5 bases and J by 6 bases, leaving 11 bases between them. This CDR3 is built from 13 residues. Written as DNA, the CDR3 is TGTGCCAGCAGCAAAGAACAGGGTCAGCCCCAGCATTTT. Translated: CASSKEQGQPQHF. The whole variable domain, filled in from reference TRBV7-2 and TRBJ1-5, reads GAGVSQSPSNKVTEKGKDVELRCDPISGHTALYWYRQSLGQGLEFLIYFQGNSAPDKSGLPSDRFSAERTGGSVSTLTIQRTQQEDSAVYLCASSKEQGQPQHFGDGTRLSIL.

At least ten counts were recorded for this clonotype. The chain recombines TRBV7-2 with TRBJ2-5; weak D call: TRBD2 (6 bases). The V gene's germline CDR1 is SGHTA and CDR2 FQGNSA. The CDR3 runs 14 residues. V lost 2 bases, J lost 8 bases, and 15 bases lay in between. The CDR3 DNA is TGTGCCAGCAGCTTACGCGGGGTTTACGTTACCCAGTACTTC. Translated, it gives CASSLRGVYVTQYF. Filled out from reference TRBV7-2 and TRBJ2-5, the complete variable domain reads GAGVSQSPSNKVTEKGKDVELRCDPISGHTALYWYRQSLGQGLEFLIYFQGNSAPDKSGLPSDRFSAERTGGSVSTLTIQRTQQEDSAVYLCASSLRGVYVTQYFGPGTRLLVL.

This clonotype was counted between two and nine times. The chain employs TRBV7-8 and TRBJ1-2; no firm D call. With 0 bases removed from V and 2 bases from J, the gap between germline ends came to 10 bases. CDR3 size: 15 residues. Germline-derived CDR1 and CDR2 are SGHVS and FQNEAQ. CDR3 protein: CASSLAITRNYGYTF. CDR3 DNA: TGTGCCAGCAGCTTAGCGATTACAAGAAACTATGGCTACACCTTC.

The sample holds a few counts of this clonotype. The V gene is TRBV5-1, the J gene TRBJ2-3; TRBD2 might be the D (6 bases). CDR1 is SGHRS and CDR2 is YFSETQ in the germline V gene. Trimming cost V 4 bases and J 0 bases, with 15 bases left between them. The CDR3 consists of 16 residues. DNA for the CDR3: TGCGCCAGCAGCCGGACTATCATGCCTAGCACAGATACGCAGTATTTT. Protein product: CASSRTIMPSTDTQYF.

This clonotype was seen a handful of times. J is TRBJ2-1 and V is TRBV5-1, with 14 bases lining up with TRBD2. The CDR3 is made up of 16 amino acids. Germline CDR1 reads SGHRS; CDR2 reads YFSETQ. Germline trimming cut 2 bases from V and 10 bases from J; bases unmatched to any gene: 8. This chain's CDR3 is CASSFRLAGGPEEQFF. CDR3 in DNA: TGCGCCAGCAGCTTCCGACTAGCGGGGGGGCCGGAGGAGCAGTTCTTC.